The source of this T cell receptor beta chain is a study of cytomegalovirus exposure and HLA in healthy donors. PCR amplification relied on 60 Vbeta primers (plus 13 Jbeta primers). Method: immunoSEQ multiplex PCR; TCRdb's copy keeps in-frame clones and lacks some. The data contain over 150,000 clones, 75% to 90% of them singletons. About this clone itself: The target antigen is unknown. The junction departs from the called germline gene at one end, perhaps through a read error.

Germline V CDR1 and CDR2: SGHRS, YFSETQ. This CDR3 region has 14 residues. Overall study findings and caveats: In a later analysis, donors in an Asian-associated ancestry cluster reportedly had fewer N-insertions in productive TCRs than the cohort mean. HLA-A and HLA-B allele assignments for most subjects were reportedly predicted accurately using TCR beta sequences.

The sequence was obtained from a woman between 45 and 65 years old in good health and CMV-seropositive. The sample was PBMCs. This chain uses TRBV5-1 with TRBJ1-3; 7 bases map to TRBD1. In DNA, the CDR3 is TGCGCCAGCAGCTTCGGGACAGCTGGGAACACCATATATTTT. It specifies CASSFGTAGNTIYF.